Included here is one T cell receptor (beta chain) sequence, with context. The repertoire was sequenced with immunoSEQ multiplex PCR; TCRdb's copy has only in-frame clones and lacks some. This table has some 150,000 clones, approximately 86% appearing once. This sample was included in a study of blood T cell repertoires in COVID-19. The sequence came from a middle-aged woman who had recovered from COVID-19. The sample taken for sequencing was PBMCs or T cells enriched from blood (not recorded which).

DNA for the CDR3: TGTGCCAGCAGCCAAGGAACATCACCGAACACTGAAGCTTTCTTT. It codes for CASSQGTSPNTEAFF. The chain has TRBV3-1 (or the pseudogene TRBV3-2) and TRBJ1-1; D gene unclear. Germline V lookup: CDR1 LGHDT, CDR2 YNNKEL (reference sequence). V lost 1 base and J 1 base, leaving 10 bases between the germline ends. The CDR3 consists of 15 residues.